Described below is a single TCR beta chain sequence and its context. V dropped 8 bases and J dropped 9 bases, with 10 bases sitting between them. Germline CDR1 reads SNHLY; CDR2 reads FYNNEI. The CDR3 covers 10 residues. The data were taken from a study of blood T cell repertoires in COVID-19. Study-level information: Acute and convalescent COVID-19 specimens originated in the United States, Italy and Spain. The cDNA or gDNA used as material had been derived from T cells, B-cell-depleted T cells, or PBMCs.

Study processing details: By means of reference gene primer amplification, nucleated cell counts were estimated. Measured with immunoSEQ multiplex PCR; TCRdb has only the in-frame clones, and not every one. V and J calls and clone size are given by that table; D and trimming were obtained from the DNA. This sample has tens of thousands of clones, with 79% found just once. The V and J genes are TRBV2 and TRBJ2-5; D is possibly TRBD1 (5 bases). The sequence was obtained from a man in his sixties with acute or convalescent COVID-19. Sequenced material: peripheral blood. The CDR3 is CASGQGPQYF. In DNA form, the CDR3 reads TGTGCCAGCGGTCAGGGTCCCCAGTACTTC.